What follows are 14 T cell receptor beta chains derived from one specimen sequenced in a study. TCRdb fed the RT-PCR reads into MiXCR, producing one record per CDR3 protein. The profile shows more than 600,000 distinct CDR3 sequences, 12% to 15% of them singletons. Sequenced sample: memory CD4+ T cells from blood. These receptors all come from a female donor in good health, serving as a healthy control.

The V and J genes are TRBV20-1 and TRBJ2-7, with 9 bases matching TRBD2. The V and J ends lost 0 bases and 0 bases, in that order; junction bases with no gene match: 15. This CDR3 has 19 amino acids. Germline CDR1 and CDR2: DFQATT and SNEGSKA (reference sequence). CDR3 DNA sequence: TGCAGTGCTAGAGATCGTTTTCAGGCTAGCGGGGTAAGCTCCTACGAGCAGTACTTC. It encodes CSARDRFQASGVSSYEQYF.

The rearrangement uses TRBV7-2 and TRBJ1-5, with D hard to call. Per the germline V gene, CDR1 is SGHTA and CDR2 is FQGNSA. The V gene lost 4 bases and the J gene lost 3 bases, with 10 bases spanning the gap. The CDR3 spans 14 residues. In DNA, the CDR3 is TGTGCCAGCAGCTCTCACTGGACCAATCAGCCCCAGCATTTT. It codes for CASSSHWTNQPQHF.

For the CDR3, the DNA is TGTGCCAGCGAAGGTCGGGGCACAGACGTCCTGACTTTC. Protein sequence: CASEGRGTDVLTF. The chain recombines TRBV3-1 with TRBJ2-6; D possibly uses TRBD1 or TRBD2 (5 bases each). Trimming pared 8 bases from V and 11 bases from J, leaving 16 bases between. Germline V lookup: CDR1 LGHDT, CDR2 YNNKEL (reference sequence). The length of the CDR3 is 13 residues.

This clonotype came up a few times. The gene calls are TRBV12-3 or TRBV12-4 and TRBJ2-7; TRBD1 matches at 8 bases. This CDR3 is built from 14 residues. Unmatched junction bases numbered 5, after V lost 1 base and J lost 6 bases. CDR3 coding DNA: TGTGCCAGCAGTTTAGTACAGGGGGTTGGCGAGCAGTACTTC. Its translation is CASSLVQGVGEQYF.

The chain uses TRBV5-1 and TRBJ2-4, with 9 bases that match TRBD2. This CDR3 is built from 16 residues. Germline loops: CDR1 SGHRS, CDR2 YFSETQ. The trim removed 0 bases at V and 13 bases at J, leaving 14 bases unmatched. The CDR3 nucleotides read TGCGCCAGCAGCTTGGTTTGGCGGGAGGGCTCGGATGAGCAGTACTTC. It yields the protein CASSLVWREGSDEQYF.

Comment on this clonotype: A read error may produce the germline difference seen at one junction end. The CDR3 reads CASSLVSGTAMF. CDR3 nucleotide sequence: TGTGCCAGCAGCTTAGTTTCTGGGACAGCGATGTTC. The rearrangement uses TRBV7-2 and TRBJ2-1; 7 bases fit TRBD1. This CDR3 has 12 amino acids. Germline lookup yields CDR1 SGHTA and CDR2 FQGNSA.

This rearrangement joins TRBV6-1 to TRBJ2-5; no clear D gene. The CDR3 sequence is 13 residues long. Deletions cut 9 bases from V and 0 bases from J, with 11 bases between. From germline, CDR1 is MNHNS and CDR2 SASEGT. In DNA, the CDR3 is TGTGCCAGTGGGCCGAGAGACCAAGAGACCCAGTACTTC. It specifies CASGPRDQETQYF.

This clonotype has a handful of counts. This rearrangement joins TRBV6-6 to TRBJ2-4; 10 bases line up with TRBD1. V lost 10 bases and J lost 0; bases outside the gene matches: 6. This CDR3 has 15 amino acids. CDR1 is MNHNY, CDR2 SVGAGI, per germline (reference sequence). The CDR3 region is CATLDRGPAKNIQYF. As DNA, the CDR3 is TGTGCCACCTTAGACAGGGGGCCAGCCAAAAACATTCAGTACTTC.

Many counts were recorded for this clonotype. The chain couples TRBV29-1 to TRBJ2-1; D perhaps matches TRBD1 (5 bases). This CDR3 contains 13 residues. Trimming took 6 bases from V and 6 from J, leaving 15 bases between them. CDR1 is SQVTM and CDR2 is ANQGSEA in the germline V gene. The CDR3 region has the DNA TGCAGCGTCGTGCCACAGGTGGTCAATGAGCAGTTCTTC. It translates to CSVVPQVVNEQFF.

This chain joins TRBV19 and TRBJ1-2; D is possibly TRBD1 (6 bases). CDR1 is LNHDA, CDR2 SQIVND, per germline (reference sequence). The CDR3 has 14 residues. V gave up 5 bases and J gave up 4 bases, with 14 bases separating them. In DNA, the CDR3 is TGTGCCAGTAGTCCTAATGGACAGTTCTATGGCTACACCTTC. Translation gives CASSPNGQFYGYTF.

The genes are TRBV27 and TRBJ2-1; 10 nucleotides agree with TRBD2. The V gene end was trimmed by 6 bases and the J gene end by 2 bases; junction bases not matched to a gene: 7. The CDR3 length is 16 residues. Germline assignment: CDR1 MNHEY and CDR2 SMNVEV (reference sequence). The CDR3 reads CASRSGLAATYNEQFF. In DNA, the CDR3 is TGTGCCAGCAGATCCGGACTAGCGGCAACCTACAATGAGCAGTTCTTC.

V usage is TRBV11-3 and J usage is TRBJ2-2, with D maybe TRBD2 (6 bases). CDR3 length: 15 residues. Germline V lookup: CDR1 SGHNT, CDR2 YENEEA. V was trimmed by 6 bases and J by 4 bases, leaving 15 bases between them. The CDR3 DNA sequence: TGTGCCAGCAGTTCTAAGGGAGGTGGCACCGGGGAGCTGTTTTTT. Residues: CASSSKGGGTGELFF.

This clonotype was detected a few times. The chain joins TRBV3-1 to TRBJ2-3; tentative D call: TRBD1 (6 bases). V lost 5 bases, J lost 4 bases, and 10 bases lay in between. CDR1 and CDR2 from the germline V gene are LGHDT and YNNKEL (reference sequence). CDR3 size: 13 residues. The CDR3 nucleotides are TGTGCCAGCAGCGGCAGGGGTCCAGATACGCAGTATTTT. It specifies CASSGRGPDTQYF.

This clonotype appeared a few times. The V call is TRBV12-3 or TRBV12-4, the J call TRBJ1-1; D uncertain. The CDR3 totals 15 residues. Trimming took 6 bases from V and 3 from J, leaving 17 bases between them. CDR3 loop: CASSYLSGGDTEAFF. For the CDR3, the DNA is TGTGCCAGCAGCTACTTATCCGGTGGAGACACTGAAGCTTTCTTT.